A single sample gave rise to the 10 T cell receptor beta chains below, sequenced in a study of blood T cell repertoires in COVID-19. The assay was immunoSEQ multiplex PCR, and TCRdb's table has in-frame clones only and misses some. Of under 120,000 clones in the sample, around 89% were seen once. Sequences were obtained from peripheral blood. These receptors all come from a woman at least 80 years old with acute or convalescent COVID-19.

The chain couples TRBV9 to TRBJ1-6; D might be TRBD1 (5 bases). Germline V CDR1 and CDR2: SGDLS, YYNGEE. Deletions cut 5 bases from V and 9 bases from J, with 21 bases between. This CDR3 has 16 amino acids. CDR3 coding DNA: TGTGCCAGCAGTCTCCTTCGGGACTCCGAATCTTCACCCCTCCACTTT. It translates to CASSLLRDSESSPLHF.

J is TRBJ2-4 and V is TRBV14; 7 bases line up with TRBD2. The CDR3 is 16 residues long. Trimming at V came to 0 bases and at J to 0 bases, leaving 2 bases not matched to a gene. The germline V gene has CDR1 SGHDN and CDR2 FVKESK. CDR3 amino acids: CASSQEGGGAKNIQYF. CDR3 bases: TGTGCCAGCAGCCAAGAGGGCGGGGGAGCCAAAAACATTCAGTACTTC.

The V and J genes are TRBV5-1 and TRBJ1-1, with 9 bases that match TRBD1. The CDR3 contains 15 residues. From germline, CDR1 is SGHRS and CDR2 YFSETQ. Trimming took 0 bases from V and 1 from J; bases not matched to a gene: 1. The CDR3 bases are TGCGCCAGCAGCTTGGTGGGACAGGGGAACACTGAAGCTTTCTTT. Translation: CASSLVGQGNTEAFF.

This clone was seen a handful of times. The V and J genes are TRBV4-2 and TRBJ2-7; 8 bases map to TRBD1. Germline assignment: CDR1 LGHNA and CDR2 YNFKEQ. J gave up 3 bases and V 1 base, and 11 bases lay outside the gene matches. This CDR3 is built from 17 residues. CDR3 DNA sequence: TGTGCCAGCAGCCAAGGCCCTGGGCAGGGGGCATTCTACGAGCAGTACTTC. Its translation is CASSQGPGQGAFYEQYF.

This chain links TRBV15 with TRBJ2-2; TRBD2 might be the D (7 bases). V shed 3 bases and J shed 4 bases, with 15 bases lying between them. The length of the CDR3 is 16 residues. Germline lookup yields CDR1 LNHNV and CDR2 YYDKDF (reference sequence). CDR3 sequence reads: CATSSSQGRGTGELFF. The CDR3 region has the DNA TGTGCCACCAGCAGTAGCCAGGGGAGGGGCACCGGGGAGCTGTTTTTT.

The chain recombines TRBV7-2 with TRBJ2-7, with 7 bases that match TRBD1. The germline gives CDR1 SGHTA, CDR2 FQGNSA. V was pared by 1 base and J by 2 bases, with 2 bases of the junction left unmatched. CDR3 size: 14 residues. The DNA for the CDR3 is TGTGCCAGCAGCTTAGAGCAGGGGGCCTACGAGCAGTACTTC. It translates to CASSLEQGAYEQYF.

V gene TRBV5-6 combines with J gene TRBJ1-2; D gene uncertain. Looked up from germline, CDR1 is SGHDT and CDR2 is YYEEEE. The CDR3 is made up of 11 amino acids. Deletions cut 2 bases from V and 8 bases from J, with 7 bases between. CDR3 DNA sequence: TGTGCCAGCAGCTTTCAGGTCGGCTACACCTTC. Translated, it gives CASSFQVGYTF.

The chain joins TRBV28 to TRBJ2-7; tentative D call: TRBD1 (6 bases). Germline V gene sequence: CDR1 MDHEN, CDR2 SYDVKM. V lost 9 bases, J lost 4 bases, and 19 bases lay in between. This CDR3 spans 14 amino acids. CDR3 DNA sequence: TGTGCCAGTGAGGGGGTTCCTCGCGGGTACGAGCAGTACTTC. Protein: CASEGVPRGYEQYF.

The V and J genes are TRBV20-1 and TRBJ2-1; TRBD1 aligns across 8 bases. The CDR3 totals 11 residues. From germline, CDR1 is DFQATT and CDR2 SNEGSKA (reference sequence). J lost 15 bases, V lost 5 bases, and 9 bases had no gene match. Here the CDR3 DNA reads TGCAGTGCTGTAGGGGCCAGGGGGCTGTTCTTC. This translates into CSAVGARGLFF.

This chain joins TRBV30 and TRBJ2-7; 10 bases map to TRBD2. The CDR3 totals 13 residues. J gave up 6 bases and V 5 bases, and 7 bases lay outside the gene matches. Looked up from germline, CDR1 is GTSNPN and CDR2 is SVGIG (reference sequence). This CDR3 reads CAWGKRGGFEQYF. DNA of the CDR3: TGTGCCTGGGGTAAGCGGGGGGGCTTCGAGCAGTACTTC.